Included here is one T cell receptor (beta chain) sequence, with context. In the original analysis: For nucleated cells, counts were estimated from reference gene primer amplification. Clones were sequenced by immunoSEQ multiplex PCR, and TCRdb holds only the in-frame ones, with some missing. Clone size and V and J calls were adopted from that table, with D and trimming inferred from the DNA. The table records some 80,000 clones, 82% of them present only once. These data come from a study of blood T cell repertoires in COVID-19. The V end was cut by 3 bases, the J end by 6 bases, with 8 bases between. This CDR3 is 13 amino acids long. Looked up from germline, CDR1 is KGHSH and CDR2 is LQKENI.

V usage is TRBV18 and J usage is TRBJ2-2; D is undetermined. Sample: peripheral blood. This TCR came from a human donor in a cohort sampled during active COVID-19. The CDR3: CASSPAASGELFF. CDR3 coding DNA: TGTGCCAGCTCACCCGCAGCGTCCGGGGAGCTGTTTTTT.